Listed below are T cell receptor beta chains from one sample, sequenced in a study of T cell repertoires in cytomegalovirus infection. TCRdb itself ran the reads through MiXCR, one entry per CDR3 protein. The data contain about 440,000 distinct CDR3 sequences, 31% of them singletons. Sample: PBMCs. The receptors were gathered from a human donor in good health (CMV status not recorded). Some clones in this sample may be carry-over from other donors' samples. Each CDR3 is given with its conserved first and last residue. The D gene is left open where the match is weak. Clone sizes are given selectively: once, few, many, or a class where the clone is expanded.

abundance | d_gene | j_gene | v_gene | CDR3aa | CDR3nt
. | . | TRBJ2-5 | TRBV25-1 | CASRNRRETQYF | TGTGCCAGCAGAAATAGGAGGGAGACCCAGTACTTC
few | . | TRBJ1-6 | TRBV28 | CASSLVQANSPLHF | TGTGCCAGCAGTTTAGTGCAGGCAAATTCACCCCTCCACTTT
few | . | TRBJ1-2 | TRBV20-1 | CSARDPAGVNYGYTF | TGCAGTGCTAGAGATCCCGCAGGGGTAAACTATGGCTACACCTTC
. | . | TRBJ1-2 | TRBV7-2 | CASSPAWPLSHGYTF | TGTGCCAGCAGCCCCGCCTGGCCTTTGAGTCATGGCTACACCTTC
. | . | TRBJ1-1 | TRBV7-3 | CASSQTRNTEAFF | TGTGCCAGCAGCCAAACCAGGAACACTGAAGCTTTCTTT
few | TRBD1 | TRBJ2-4 | TRBV19 | CASSDRGLNIQYF | TGTGCCAGTAGTGACAGGGGCTTGAACATTCAGTACTTC
many | . | TRBJ2-3 | TRBV28 | CASTGEAVSTDTQYF | TGTGCCAGCACCGGGGAGGCAGTTAGCACAGATACGCAGTATTTT
few | . | TRBJ1-2 | TRBV28 | CASSPTGPANYGYTF | TGTGCCAGCAGCCCCACAGGGCCAGCTAACTATGGCTACACCTTC
. | . | TRBJ2-7 | TRBV12-3/TRBV12-4 | CASSLRVDLSYEQYF | TGTGCCAGCAGCCTTCGGGTCGATCTCTCCTACGAGCAGTACTTC
. | . | TRBJ1-5 | TRBV28 | CASSVLGRPQHF | TGTGCCAGCAGTGTCTTGGGACGGCCCCAGCATTTT